The present entry profiles one T cell receptor (beta chain) with its context. This clone's antigen is unknown. The source of the sample is a study of monozygotic twins with inflammatory bowel disease (dated 2019 in TCRdb). With regard to the full study: The full study comprised 30 or so monozygotic twin pairs: nine German pairs (four IBD-concordant, five IBD-discordant) and 19 IBD-discordant Danish pairs. Disease-associated traits were sought mainly through comparisons between IBD patients and their genetically identical healthy co-twins within discordant pairs. Each individual had, on average, about 151 000 unique TCRalpha sequences and 181 000 unique TCRbeta sequences available for analysis.

The investigation overall reported the following: A decrease in TCRbeta repertoire diversity, as measured by inverse Simpson index, was observed in IBD patients compared with their healthy co-twins. No single strong signal or clonotype linked to IBD turned up in the results, so the idea that one exists was not supported. Compared with healthy twins, IBD patients had fewer clonotypes in common with other individuals, a difference most pronounced in patients showing signs of disease activity. Different T cell subtypes could not be distinguished in the analysis. Differing immunosuppressive treatments among patients may have added background noise and inter-individual variability to the repertoires. Repertoire similarity did not differ between concordant and discordant twins, possibly due to limited statistical power.

From each donor, an approximately 2.5 ml peripheral blood sample was collected into PAXgene tubes and kept at -80 degrees C. Total RNA was isolated from whole blood with the PAXgene blood miRNA kit on an automated QIAcube, without T cell sorting. Peripheral blood from monozygotic twin pairs who were concordant or discordant for inflammatory bowel disease underwent deep TCRalpha and TCRbeta repertoire profiling using unique molecular barcoding. Smoking habits were recorded for all twin pairs, and each individual was classified as a current, former or never smoker. The CDR3 goes from the cysteine to the phenylalanine over 15 residues. No DNA sequence is on record. Taken from the germline V gene (reference sequence), the CDR1 and CDR2 loops are DFQATT and SNEGSKA. Library creation used 5' RACE. The input for every TCR library was around 4,000 ng of total RNA. cDNA was synthesized with SMARTScribe reverse transcriptase in eight separate reactions per sample. During cDNA synthesis, template switching introduced unique molecular identifiers that contained a 6-nucleotide sample barcode. Amplification of TCRalpha and TCRbeta cDNA involved two nested PCRs of roughly 16 and 10 cycles, and each PCR was followed by bead purification. Before amplification, the cDNA was both treated with uracil DNA-glycosylase and purified with the QIAquick PCR purification kit. In the second PCR, Illumina TruSeq-compatible adapters and sample-specific barcodes were added. TapeStation and Qubit were used to check library quality and concentration, and around 4.7 ng of each library was pooled. Sequencing of the pooled libraries was done on an Illumina HiSeq2500 single-index Rapid Run using custom sequencing primers and 2 x 100 bp reads. As for the original processing: UMI-based consensus assembly with MiGEC version 1.2.6 was used to correct PCR and sequencing errors. V(D)J alignment, clonotype assembly and CDR3 extraction were performed with MiXCR version 2.1.1. To normalise gene usage, clonotype sharing and MAIT/NKT TCR abundance, the top 1000, 10 000 and 20 000 clonotypes in each sample were analysed. Diversity was computed as the inverse Simpson index with the vegan R package after downsampling to 27 000 UMIs. Paired Mann-Whitney U tests were applied to discordant twin pairs, and Benjamini-Hochberg correction was used for multiple testing. TCRdb reprocessed the reads and lists each CDR3 protein sequence as a single entry, with no DNA. These V and J calls originate from TCRdb's pipeline instead of the authors' own analysis. The sample table holds around 380,000 distinct CDR3 sequences. The ten biggest clones cover approximately 2.3% of the sample.

The TCR comes from a human donor with ulcerative colitis or Crohn's disease, or a healthy co-twin of an affected twin (not recorded which). Material for sequencing was blood. The rearranged segments are TRBV20-1 and TRBJ2-3; TCRdb gives TRBD1 as the D gene, but with no DNA this cannot be confirmed. The CDR3 region: CSARDIEGGTDTQYF.